This T cell receptor (beta chain) was obtained from a study of radiation and T cells in renal cell carcinoma (dated by TCRdb to 2020 to 2021). Broadly, across the study: A total of 50 to 55 samples underwent TCR beta sequencing, made up of approximately 26 tumors and around 27 peripheral blood samples. In the 40 to 55 samples combined, 4,016,671 unique CDR3 nucleotide sequences were found, encoding 2.5 million or so unique CDR3 amino acid sequences. The final blood draw took place at 4 weeks after radiation, the same time as nephrectomy. Overall study outcomes, separate from this receptor: Because the trial had a single-armed design, the trial could not examine how radiation dose or scheduling affected the TCR repertoire. Tracking of blood repertoire dynamics stopped at approximately four weeks after treatment, with no follow-up past that point. An increase in top tumor clonotypes in blood was observed from baseline to 2 weeks post-radiation, followed by contraction by 4 weeks, which was taken to suggest transient expansion of tumor-resident clones. Because no pretreatment tumor biopsies were available, whether clonotypes were present in the tumor at baseline could not be determined.

What the time point label conveys for this sample: blood 4 weeks post-SBRT, at nephrectomy. The treatment or condition label corresponds to: 15 Gy SBRT to primary tumor, nephrectomy 4 weeks later. The samples were drawn from a clinical trial, where primary renal cell carcinomas were treated with 15 Gy of stereotactic body radiation therapy and then removed by nephrectomy 4 weeks afterward. To follow tumor-enriched clonotypes, peripheral blood was collected serially from radiation-treated patients at baseline and again at 2 weeks and 4 weeks after SBRT. Every patient's renal cell carcinoma showed clear cell pathology. The QIAamp DNA Blood Mini Kit (Qiagen) was used to prepare genomic DNA for TCR sequencing. The analyses included just those samples that passed every quality control check. Following the manufacturer's recommendations, the immunoSEQ kit was used to generate TCR beta libraries from genomic DNA. To prepare the libraries, a first multiplex PCR with proprietary primers was run, followed by a second PCR that added unique barcodes, and a bead cleanup was done after each round. A positive control reaction and a negative control reaction, both provided in the kit, were run with every batch of samples. The final libraries underwent checking on an Agilent 4200 TapeStation D1000 ScreenTape, volumetric pooling, and quantification by qPCR. An Illumina NextSeq500 fitted with a MidOutput 150-cycle cartridge performed the sequencing, running 156 Read1 cycles and 15 Index1 cycles with the kit's custom primers. The pooled library was loaded at 0.75 to 1 pM, and 20% PhiX control was spiked in. Turning to the authors' computational methods: Vendor-processed data were analyzed in R, and a clonotype was defined as all T cells sharing the same CDR3 nucleotide sequence. For clone abundance analyses, frequencies were normalized to the 10,000 most abundant clones per sample. Public T cell clones, which averaged fewer than five per sample, were removed prior to analysis. An abundance difference of at least 32-fold between compartments was the criterion for calling clonotypes tumor-enriched or baseline blood-enriched. A beta-binomial differential abundance model was used to identify clonotypes that were expanded or contracted between blood time points. Tumor-blood repertoire similarity was measured with the Baroni-Urbani and Buser coefficient, and groups were compared using two-tailed Wilcoxon tests in R. TCRdb's version of the immuneACCESS table is confined to in-frame rearrangements and falls short of the full clone set. An unresolved V gene accounts for under half of the shortfall where checked; the remainder is of unknown origin. The V and J calls and clone size were taken over from that table, and D and trimming were inferred from the DNA. The sample table lists 130,000 to 150,000 clones, around nine tenths of them with a count of one. The top ten clonotypes cover around 17% of the sample.

For this chain, trimming is 4 bases at the V end and 1 base at the J end, and the number of junction bases without a gene match is 6. Looking up the germline V gene (reference sequence) yields CDR1 LNHDA and CDR2 SQIVND. Spanning cysteine to phenylalanine, the CDR3 consists of 16 amino acids. The read is trimmed to its CDR3 DNA, 48 bases read in frame from base 1. With regard to this clone: Its antigen remains unidentified. Base qualities are not provided; no much larger clone lies one nucleotide away.

The sequenced sample was blood, obtained from a patient whose treatment included radiotherapy and nephrectomy. Recombination joined TRBV19 with TRBJ2-2, and 7 junctional nucleotides match TRBD2. The clonotype originates from a woman in her fifties or sixties with renal cell carcinoma. This receptor carries the CDR3 CASSTLGGMNTGELFF. The sequenced DNA is TGTGCCAGTAGTACTCTGGGGGGGATGAACACCGGGGAGCTGTTTTTT.